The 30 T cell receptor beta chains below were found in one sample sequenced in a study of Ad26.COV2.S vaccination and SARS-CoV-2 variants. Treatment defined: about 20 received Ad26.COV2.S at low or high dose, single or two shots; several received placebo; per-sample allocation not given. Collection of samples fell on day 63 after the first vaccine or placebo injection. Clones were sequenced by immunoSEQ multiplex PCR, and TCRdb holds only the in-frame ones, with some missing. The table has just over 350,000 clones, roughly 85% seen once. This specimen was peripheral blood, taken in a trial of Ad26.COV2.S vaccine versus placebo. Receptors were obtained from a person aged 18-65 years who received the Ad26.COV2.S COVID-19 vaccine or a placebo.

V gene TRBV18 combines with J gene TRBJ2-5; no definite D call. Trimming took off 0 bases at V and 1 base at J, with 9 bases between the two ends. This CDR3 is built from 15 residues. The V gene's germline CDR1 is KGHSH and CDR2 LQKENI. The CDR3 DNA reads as TGTGCCAGCTCACCACCCGCCCGCTCCCAAGAGACCCAGTACTTC. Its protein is CASSPPARSQETQYF.

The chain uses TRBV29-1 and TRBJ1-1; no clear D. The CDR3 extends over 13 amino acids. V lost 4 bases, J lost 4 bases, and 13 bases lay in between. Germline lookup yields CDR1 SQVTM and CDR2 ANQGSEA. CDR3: CSVAVGRTTEAFF. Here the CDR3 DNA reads TGCAGCGTTGCCGTAGGGCGAACCACTGAAGCTTTCTTT.

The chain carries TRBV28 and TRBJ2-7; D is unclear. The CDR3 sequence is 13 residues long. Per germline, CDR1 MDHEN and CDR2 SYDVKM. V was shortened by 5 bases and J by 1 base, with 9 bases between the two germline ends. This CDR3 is CASSPPSSYEQYF. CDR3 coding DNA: TGTGCCAGCAGTCCGCCCTCTTCCTACGAGCAGTACTTC.

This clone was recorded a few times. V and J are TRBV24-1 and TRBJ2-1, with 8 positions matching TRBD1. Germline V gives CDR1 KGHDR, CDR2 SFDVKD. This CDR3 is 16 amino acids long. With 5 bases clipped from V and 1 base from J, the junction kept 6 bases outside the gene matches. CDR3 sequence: CATSAPGQGSYNEQFF. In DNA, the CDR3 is TGTGCCACCAGTGCCCCAGGACAGGGATCCTACAATGAGCAGTTCTTC.

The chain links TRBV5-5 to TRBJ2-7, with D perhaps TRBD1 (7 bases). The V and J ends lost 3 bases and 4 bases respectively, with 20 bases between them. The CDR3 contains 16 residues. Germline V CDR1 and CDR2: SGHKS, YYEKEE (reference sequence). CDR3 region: CASSSDRDSTLYEQYF. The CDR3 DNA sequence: TGTGCCAGCAGCTCCGACAGGGACTCAACCCTTTACGAGCAGTACTTC.

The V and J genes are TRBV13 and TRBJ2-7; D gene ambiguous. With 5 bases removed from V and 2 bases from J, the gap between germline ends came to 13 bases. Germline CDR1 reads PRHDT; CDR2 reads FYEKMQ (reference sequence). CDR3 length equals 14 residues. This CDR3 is CASSGSRPAYEQYF. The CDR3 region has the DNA TGTGCCAGCAGCGGATCGCGCCCAGCCTACGAGCAGTACTTC.

Here the CDR3 reads CASSPRDRVSEQYF. The CDR3 DNA reads as TGTGCCAGCAGCCCCCGGGACAGGGTCTCCGAGCAGTACTTC. This rearrangement joins TRBV7-2 to TRBJ2-7, with 9 bases that match TRBD1. The length of the CDR3 is 14 residues. Germline trimming cut 5 bases from V and 6 bases from J; bases unmatched to any gene: 8. Germline-derived CDR1 and CDR2 are SGHTA and FQGNSA.

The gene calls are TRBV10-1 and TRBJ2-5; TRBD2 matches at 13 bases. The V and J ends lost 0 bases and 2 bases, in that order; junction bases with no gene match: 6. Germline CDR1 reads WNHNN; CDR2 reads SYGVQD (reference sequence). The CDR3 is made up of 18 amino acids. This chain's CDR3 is CASSESGLAGRLQETQYF. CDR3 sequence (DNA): TGCGCCAGCAGTGAGTCGGGACTAGCGGGACGGCTTCAAGAGACCCAGTACTTC.

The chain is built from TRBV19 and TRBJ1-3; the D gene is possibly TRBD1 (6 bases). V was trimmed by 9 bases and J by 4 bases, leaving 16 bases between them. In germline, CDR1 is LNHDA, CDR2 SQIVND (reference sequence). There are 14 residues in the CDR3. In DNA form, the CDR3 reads TGTGCCAGCAAAGTACGGGACACCGGAAACACCATATATTTT. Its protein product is CASKVRDTGNTIYF. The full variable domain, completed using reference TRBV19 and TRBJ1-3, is DGGITQSPKYLFRKEGQNVTLSCEQNLNHDAMYWYRQDPGQGLRLIYYSQIVNDFQKGDIAEGYSVSREKKESFPLTVTSAQKNPTAFYLCASKVRDTGNTIYFGEGSWLTVV.

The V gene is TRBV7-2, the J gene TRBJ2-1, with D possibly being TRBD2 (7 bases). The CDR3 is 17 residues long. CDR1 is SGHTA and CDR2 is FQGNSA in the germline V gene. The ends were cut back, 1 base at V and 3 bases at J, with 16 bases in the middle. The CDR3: CASSLVRGGQLYNEQFF. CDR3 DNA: TGTGCCAGCAGCTTAGTTCGCGGGGGCCAACTCTACAATGAGCAGTTCTTC.

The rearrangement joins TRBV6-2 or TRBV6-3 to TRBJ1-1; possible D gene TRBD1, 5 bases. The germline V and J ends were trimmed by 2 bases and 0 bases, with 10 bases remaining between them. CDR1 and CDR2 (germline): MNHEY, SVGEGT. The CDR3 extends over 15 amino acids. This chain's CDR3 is CASSYDRFMNTEAFF. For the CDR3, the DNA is TGTGCCAGCAGTTACGACAGATTCATGAACACTGAAGCTTTCTTT.

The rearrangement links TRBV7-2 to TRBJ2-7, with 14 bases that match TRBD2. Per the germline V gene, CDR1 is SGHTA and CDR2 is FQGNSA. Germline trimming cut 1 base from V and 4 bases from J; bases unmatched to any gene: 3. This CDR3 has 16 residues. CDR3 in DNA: TGTGCCAGCAGCTTAGGCCGACTAGCGGGAGGGTACGAGCAGTACTTC. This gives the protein CASSLGRLAGGYEQYF.

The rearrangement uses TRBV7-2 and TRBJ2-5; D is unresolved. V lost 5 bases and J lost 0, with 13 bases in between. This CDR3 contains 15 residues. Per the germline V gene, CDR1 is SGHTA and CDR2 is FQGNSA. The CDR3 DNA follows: TGTGCCAGCAGCCCGCCCCGACTGTACCAAGAGACCCAGTACTTC. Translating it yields CASSPPRLYQETQYF.

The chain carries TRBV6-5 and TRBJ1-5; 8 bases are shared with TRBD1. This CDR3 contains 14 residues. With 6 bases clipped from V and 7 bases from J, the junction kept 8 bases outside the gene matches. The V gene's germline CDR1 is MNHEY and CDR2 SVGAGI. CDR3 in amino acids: CASRPGQGRQPQHF. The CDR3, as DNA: TGTGCCAGCAGACCTGGACAGGGACGGCAGCCCCAGCATTTT.

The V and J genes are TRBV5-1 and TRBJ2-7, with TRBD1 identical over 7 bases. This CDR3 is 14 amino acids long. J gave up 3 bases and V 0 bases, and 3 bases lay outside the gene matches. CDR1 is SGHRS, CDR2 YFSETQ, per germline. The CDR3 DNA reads TGCGCCAGCAGCTTGGCCGGGACAGACTACGAGCAGTACTTC. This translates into CASSLAGTDYEQYF.

DNA for the CDR3: TGTGCCAGCAGCACCCGACTAGCGGGAGCATACGAGCAGTACTTC. It encodes CASSTRLAGAYEQYF. This chain links TRBV13 with TRBJ2-7; 12 bases fit TRBD2. CDR3 size: 15 residues. V trimming: 5 bases; J trimming: 4 bases; junction bases outside the gene matches: 6. From germline, CDR1 is PRHDT and CDR2 FYEKMQ (reference sequence). Looking up the rest from reference TRBV13 and TRBJ2-7 gives the full variable domain: AAGVIQSPRHLIKEKRETATLKCYPIPRHDTVYWYQQGPGQDPQFLISFYEKMQSDKGSIPDRFSAQQFSDYHSELNMSSLELGDSALYFCASSTRLAGAYEQYFGPGTRLTVT.

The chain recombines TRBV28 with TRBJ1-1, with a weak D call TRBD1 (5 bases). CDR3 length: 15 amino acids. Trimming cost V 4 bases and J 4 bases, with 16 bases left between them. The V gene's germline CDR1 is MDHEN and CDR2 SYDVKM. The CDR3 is CASSSHLGGSTEAFF. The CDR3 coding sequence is TGTGCCAGCAGTTCCCACCTGGGGGGGAGCACTGAAGCTTTCTTT.

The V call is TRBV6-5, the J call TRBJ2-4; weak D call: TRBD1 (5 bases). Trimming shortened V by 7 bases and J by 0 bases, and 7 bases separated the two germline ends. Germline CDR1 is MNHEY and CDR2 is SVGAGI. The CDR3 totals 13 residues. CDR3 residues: CASMQGAKNIQYF. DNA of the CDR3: TGTGCCAGCATGCAGGGAGCCAAAAACATTCAGTACTTC.

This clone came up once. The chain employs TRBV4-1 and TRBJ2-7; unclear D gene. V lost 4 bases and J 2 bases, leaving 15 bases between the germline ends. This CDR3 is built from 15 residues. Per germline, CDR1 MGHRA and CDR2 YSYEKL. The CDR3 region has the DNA TGCGCCAGCAGCCCTTTAGTGGCAGCAACCTACGAGCAGTACTTC. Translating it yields CASSPLVAATYEQYF.

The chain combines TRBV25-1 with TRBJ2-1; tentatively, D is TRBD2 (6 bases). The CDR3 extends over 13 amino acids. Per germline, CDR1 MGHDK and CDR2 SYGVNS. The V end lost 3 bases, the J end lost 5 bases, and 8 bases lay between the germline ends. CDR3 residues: CASSDSGDNEQFF. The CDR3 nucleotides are TGTGCCAGCAGTGACTCGGGAGACAATGAGCAGTTCTTC.

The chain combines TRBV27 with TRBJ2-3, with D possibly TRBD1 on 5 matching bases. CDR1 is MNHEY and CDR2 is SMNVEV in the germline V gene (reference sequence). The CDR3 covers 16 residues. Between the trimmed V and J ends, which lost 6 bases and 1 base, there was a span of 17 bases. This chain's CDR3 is CASSSGWGLGTDTQYF. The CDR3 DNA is TGTGCCAGCAGCTCGGGTTGGGGCCTTGGCACAGATACGCAGTATTTT.

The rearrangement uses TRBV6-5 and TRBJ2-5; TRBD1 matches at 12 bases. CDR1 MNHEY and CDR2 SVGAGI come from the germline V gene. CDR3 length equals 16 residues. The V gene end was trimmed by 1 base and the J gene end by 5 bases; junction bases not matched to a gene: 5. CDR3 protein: CASSYYGTGGFETQYF. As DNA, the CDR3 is TGTGCCAGCAGTTACTACGGGACAGGGGGCTTCGAGACCCAGTACTTC.

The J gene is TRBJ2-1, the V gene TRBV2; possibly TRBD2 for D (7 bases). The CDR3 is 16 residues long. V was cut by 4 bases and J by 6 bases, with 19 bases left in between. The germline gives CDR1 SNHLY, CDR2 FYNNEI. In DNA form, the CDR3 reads TGTGCCAGCAGTGGTGCCACGGGGGGCGGGGGCAATGAGCAGTTCTTC. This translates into CASSGATGGGGNEQFF.

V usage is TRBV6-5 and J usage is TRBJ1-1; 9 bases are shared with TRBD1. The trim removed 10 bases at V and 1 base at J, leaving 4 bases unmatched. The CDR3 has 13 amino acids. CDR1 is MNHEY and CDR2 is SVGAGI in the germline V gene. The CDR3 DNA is TGTGCCACTTACAGGGGGCAGAACACTGAAGCTTTCTTT. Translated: CATYRGQNTEAFF.

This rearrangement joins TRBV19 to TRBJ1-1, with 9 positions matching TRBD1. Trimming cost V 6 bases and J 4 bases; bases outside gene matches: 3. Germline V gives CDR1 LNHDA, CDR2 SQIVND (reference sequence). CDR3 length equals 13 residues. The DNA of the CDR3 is TGTGCCAGTAGAGAGACAGGGGGCACTGAAGCTTTCTTT. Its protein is CASRETGGTEAFF.

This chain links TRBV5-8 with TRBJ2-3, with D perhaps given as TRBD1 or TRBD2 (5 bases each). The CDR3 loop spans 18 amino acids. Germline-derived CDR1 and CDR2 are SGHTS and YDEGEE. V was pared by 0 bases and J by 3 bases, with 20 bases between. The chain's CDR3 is CASSLASLVTGLTDTQYF. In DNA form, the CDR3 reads TGTGCCAGCAGCTTGGCATCACTAGTCACGGGGCTTACAGATACGCAGTATTTT.

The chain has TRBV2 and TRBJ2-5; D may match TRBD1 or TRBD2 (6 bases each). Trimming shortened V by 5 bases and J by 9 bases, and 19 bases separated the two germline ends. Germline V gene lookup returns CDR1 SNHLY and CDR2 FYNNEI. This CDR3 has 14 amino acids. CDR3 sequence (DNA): TGTGCCAGCAGTCCAAGGGGGGCAGATGGGGCCCAGTACTTC. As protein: CASSPRGADGAQYF. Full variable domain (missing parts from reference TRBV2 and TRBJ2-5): EPEVTQTPSHQVTQMGQEVILRCVPISNHLYFYWYRQILGQKVEFLVSFYNNEISEKSEIFDDQFSVERPDGSNFTLKIRSTKLEDSAMYFCASSPRGADGAQYFGPGTRLLVL.

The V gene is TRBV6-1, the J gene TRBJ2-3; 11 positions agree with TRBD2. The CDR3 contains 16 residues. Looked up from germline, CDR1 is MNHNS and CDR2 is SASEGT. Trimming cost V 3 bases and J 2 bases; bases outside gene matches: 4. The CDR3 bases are TGTGCCAGCAGTGATAGCGGGAGGGCCTTCACAGATACGCAGTATTTT. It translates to CASSDSGRAFTDTQYF.

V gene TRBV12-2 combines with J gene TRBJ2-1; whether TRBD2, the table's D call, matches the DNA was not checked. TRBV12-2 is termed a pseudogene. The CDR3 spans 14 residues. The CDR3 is CASRSPPGCNEQFF. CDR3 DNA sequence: TGTGCAAGTCGCTCGCCCCCGGGTTGTAATGAGCAGTTCTTC.

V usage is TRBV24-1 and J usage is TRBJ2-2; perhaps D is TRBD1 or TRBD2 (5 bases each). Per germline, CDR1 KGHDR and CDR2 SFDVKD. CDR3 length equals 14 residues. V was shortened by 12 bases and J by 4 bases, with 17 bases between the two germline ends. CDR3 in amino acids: CARLGELSTGELFF. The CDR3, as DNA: TGTGCCCGACTGGGGGAGTTGAGCACCGGGGAGCTGTTTTTT.